This T cell receptor (beta chain) was recorded in a study of early T cells in non-severe SARS-CoV-2 infection. For the study at large: Alpha and beta chains were unpaired, from unsorted whole-blood bulk RNA.

TCRdb processed the 5' RACE reads anew with MiXCR; each CDR3 protein has one entry. The repertoire holds 30,000 or so distinct CDR3 sequences, roughly 3.9% seen once, with over 8% in the top ten. This clonotype occurred many times. Germline loops: CDR1 MNHEY, CDR2 SMNVEV (reference sequence). The junction had 10 bases not matched to a gene; V was cut back by 6 bases and J by 5 bases. The CDR3 runs to 15 residues. The sequenced material came from whole blood. This sequence joins TRBV27 and TRBJ2-3; TRBD1 matches 8 bases. The TCR originated in an adult who was a healthcare worker with PCR-confirmed SARS-CoV-2 infection or an uninfected control (not recorded which). The DNA of the CDR3 is TGTGCCAGCAGCCAAAGGACAGGGCGGCGAGATACGCAGTATTTT. It yields the protein CASSQRTGRRDTQYF.